A single T cell receptor beta chain is shown here with its context. Its matching antigen is unknown. This specimen belongs to a study of T cell responses to AZD1222 COVID-19 vaccine. Study outcomes and limitations: Mapped onto spike, vaccine-associated CD4 TCRs spanned it and were dominant at 160-218 and 743-854. Regions left unmutated in variants are reportedly the target of nearly half of spike-specific TCRs. The donor cohort was predominantly white British with a female majority, and clonal diversity may have been underestimated.

The V segment lost 2 bases and the J segment 1 base; nucleotides outside the gene matches: 5. The CDR3 spans 16 residues. Germline V gene sequence: CDR1 MNHEY, CDR2 SVGEGT. Sequenced by immunoSEQ multiplex PCR; TCRdb stores in-frame clones only, minus some. The table lists 120,000 or so clones, 90% of them singletons. Material: peripheral blood, obtained on day 0 of MenACWY control vaccination. The chain uses TRBV6-2 or TRBV6-3 and TRBJ2-3; 8 bases line up with TRBD1. This TCR came from an adult in good health. CDR3 amino acids: CASSYPMGQGTDTQYF. The CDR3 bases are TGTGCCAGCAGTTACCCCATGGGACAGGGCACAGATACGCAGTATTTT.